The 20 T cell receptor beta chains presented below share a single source sample, sequenced in a study of T cells after yellow fever vaccination (dated by TCRdb to between 2018 and 2021). Libraries were made using 5' RACE. Sequencing was performed on an Illumina NovaSeq 6000. TCRdb reran the public reads through fastp at Q25 and MiXCR, keeping productive beta chains. Each entry is one CDR3 protein sequence, shown with its most common DNA and genes. The sample yields fewer than 400,000 distinct CDR3 sequences; roughly a tenth were counted once. 3% to 3.5% of the sample goes to the ten largest clones. Reading the label with the study, this specimen's treatment or condition is: live attenuated yellow fever vaccine strain. The specimen comprised CD4+ T cells sorted from PBMCs, sampled 45 days after the yellow fever booster vaccination. These receptors all stem from a man aged 18 to 29 who received the YFV17D yellow fever vaccine.

The chain uses TRBV27 and TRBJ1-2; D not resolved. V was pared by 5 bases and J by 5 bases, with 15 bases between. The germline CDR1 and CDR2 sequences are MNHEY and SMNVEV (reference sequence). This CDR3 contains 14 residues. Here the CDR3 reads CASSPTRTGYGYTF. As DNA, the CDR3 is TGTGCCAGCAGTCCCACCAGGACTGGTTATGGCTACACCTTC.

This clonotype was seen more than once but under ten times. V usage is TRBV6-6 and J usage is TRBJ2-5, with TRBD1 matching 11 bases. Per the germline V gene, CDR1 is MNHNY and CDR2 is SVGAGI (reference sequence). This CDR3 has 15 residues. Unmatched junction bases numbered 7, after V lost 6 bases and J lost 4 bases. CDR3 sequence (DNA): TGTGCCAGCAGCCCCCGGACAGGGGGCCGAGAGACCCAGTACTTC. This gives the protein CASSPRTGGRETQYF.

The chain employs TRBV10-1 and TRBJ2-1, with D perhaps matching TRBD1 (5 bases). The germline V and J ends were trimmed by 6 bases and 8 bases, with 17 bases remaining between them. This CDR3 has 14 amino acids. Germline CDR1 reads WNHNN; CDR2 reads SYGVQD (reference sequence). CDR3 residues: CASRQTQGSDEQFF. In nucleotides, the CDR3 is TGCGCCAGCAGACAAACCCAGGGAAGCGATGAGCAGTTCTTC.

In its sample, this clonotype was seen a few times. The chain has TRBV10-3 and TRBJ2-5; maybe TRBD2 (5 bases). Per the germline V gene, CDR1 is ENHRY and CDR2 is SYGVKD. V was clipped by 0 bases and J by 4 bases, with 6 bases between them. The CDR3 runs 13 residues. The CDR3 reads CAISESEVETQYF. The CDR3 DNA reads as TGTGCCATCAGTGAGTCGGAGGTAGAGACCCAGTACTTC.

V is TRBV9 and J is TRBJ2-2; D gene uncertain. Germline V gives CDR1 SGDLS, CDR2 YYNGEE. V was clipped by 6 bases and J by 4 bases, with 10 bases between them. CDR3 size: 13 residues. This CDR3 reads CASTRVSTGELFF. CDR3 coding DNA: TGTGCCAGCACCCGAGTCAGCACCGGGGAGCTGTTTTTT.

A few counts support this clonotype. The CDR3 DNA sequence: TGTGCCAGCAGCCCAAGAGGGGCTATTCGGCAGTACGTC. Amino acids: CASSPRGAIRQYV. J is TRBJ2-7 and V is TRBV13; D is tentatively TRBD1 or TRBD2 (5 bases each). The length of the CDR3 is 13 residues. V was shortened by 5 bases and J by 9 bases, with 17 bases between the two germline ends. The V gene's germline CDR1 is PRHDT and CDR2 FYEKMQ (reference sequence).

There are a few counts of this clonotype. This rearrangement joins TRBV9 to TRBJ1-2, with D possibly TRBD1 on 6 matching bases. The CDR3 extends over 16 amino acids. Trimming pared 0 bases from V and 2 bases from J, leaving 14 bases between. Germline CDR1 SGDLS, CDR2 YYNGEE. CDR3 protein: CASSVEGRGPNYGYTF. Here the CDR3 DNA reads TGTGCCAGCAGCGTAGAGGGGCGGGGGCCCAACTATGGCTACACCTTC. Full variable domain (rest looked up from reference TRBV9 and TRBJ1-2): DSGVTQTPKHLITATGQRVTLRCSPRSGDLSVYWYQQSLDQGLQFLIQYYNGEERAKGNILERFSAQQFPDLHSELNLSSLELGDSALYFCASSVEGRGPNYGYTFGSGTRLTVV.

This chain joins TRBV7-2 and TRBJ1-2; 7 nucleotides agree with TRBD1. Looked up from germline, CDR1 is SGHTA and CDR2 is FQGNSA. V shed 6 bases and J 0 bases; nucleotides not matched to a gene: 7. This CDR3 spans 15 amino acids. The CDR3 DNA sequence: TGTGCCAGCAGGGATCAGGGGGTCTCTAACTATGGCTACACCTTC. Its protein product is CASRDQGVSNYGYTF.

The chain uses TRBV11-2 and TRBJ2-5, with 12 nucleotides matching TRBD2. With 5 bases clipped from V and 2 bases from J, the junction kept 12 bases outside the gene matches. This CDR3 has 18 amino acids. Germline CDR1 and CDR2: SGHAT and FQNNGV. In DNA, the CDR3 is TGTGCCAGCAGCCACCCGCTAGCGGGGGGGCCGGGACAAGAGACCCAGTACTTC. Translation: CASSHPLAGGPGQETQYF. Complete variable domain (other parts from reference TRBV11-2 and TRBJ2-5): EAGVAQSPRYKIIEKRQSVAFWCNPISGHATLYWYQQILGQGPKLLIQFQNNGVVDDSQLPKDRFSAERLKGVDSTLKIQPAKLEDSAVYLCASSHPLAGGPGQETQYFGPGTRLLVL.

This clonotype was observed a handful of times. The rearrangement uses TRBV6-2 or TRBV6-3 and TRBJ2-2; D remains unclear. The V and J ends lost 3 bases and 0 bases respectively, with 11 bases between them. This CDR3 has 16 residues. Germline assignment: CDR1 MNHEY and CDR2 SVGEGT. This CDR3 is CASSYYRHSNTGELFF. DNA of the CDR3: TGTGCCAGCAGTTATTATCGTCACTCGAACACCGGGGAGCTGTTTTTT.

The chain joins TRBV9 to TRBJ1-2; D is unresolved. The germline V and J ends were trimmed by 1 base and 8 bases, with 15 bases remaining between them. This CDR3 spans 14 amino acids. The germline gives CDR1 SGDLS, CDR2 YYNGEE. The DNA of the CDR3 is TGTGCCAGCAGCGTACGCCCGACCGGTGGGGGCTACACCTTC. Its protein is CASSVRPTGGGYTF. Full variable domain (missing parts from reference TRBV9 and TRBJ1-2): DSGVTQTPKHLITATGQRVTLRCSPRSGDLSVYWYQQSLDQGLQFLIQYYNGEERAKGNILERFSAQQFPDLHSELNLSSLELGDSALYFCASSVRPTGGGYTFGSGTRLTVV.

This clonotype was found many times. V gene TRBV5-1 combines with J gene TRBJ1-1; D unresolved. This CDR3 is 13 amino acids long. Germline lookup yields CDR1 SGHRS and CDR2 YFSETQ. Trimming cost V 0 bases and J 8 bases, with 11 bases left between them. DNA for the CDR3: TGCGCCAGCAGCTTGGAAGGAAGTCGAGAAGCTTTCTTT. Amino acids: CASSLEGSREAFF.

This clonotype appeared a single time. The chain joins TRBV5-4 to TRBJ1-4; unclear D gene. V was trimmed by 3 bases and J by 8 bases, leaving 23 bases between them. CDR3 length equals 17 residues. Germline CDR1 reads SGHNT; CDR2 reads YYREEE (reference sequence). CDR3 DNA: TGTGCCAGCAGCTCCGGCCCACCCAAGGGTGGAGGGGAAAAACTGTTTTTT. As protein: CASSSGPPKGGGEKLFF. Together with reference TRBV5-4 and TRBJ1-4, the CDR3 gives the full variable domain: ETGVTQSPTHLIKTRGQQVTLRCSSQSGHNTVSWYQQALGQGPQFIFQYYREEENGRGNFPPRFSGLQFPNYSSELNVNALELDDSALYLCASSSGPPKGGGEKLFFGSGTQLSVL.

This clonotype was seen many times. The chain links TRBV5-1 to TRBJ1-4, with D maybe TRBD1 (5 bases). CDR3 length: 14 residues. Per the germline V gene, CDR1 is SGHRS and CDR2 is YFSETQ. V was pared by 1 base and J by 5 bases, with 9 bases between. The CDR3 DNA sequence: TGCGCCAGCAGCTTGCTCGGGGGAAATGAAAAACTGTTTTTT. It encodes CASSLLGGNEKLFF.

The chain links TRBV5-4 to TRBJ2-2; 8 nucleotides align to TRBD1. The trim removed 5 bases at V and 3 bases at J, leaving 12 bases unmatched. Germline V lookup: CDR1 SGHNT, CDR2 YYREEE (reference sequence). CDR3 length equals 17 residues. This CDR3 is CASRFRGQAGDTGELFF. As DNA, the CDR3 is TGTGCCAGCAGGTTCAGGGGACAGGCTGGGGACACCGGGGAGCTGTTTTTT.

The chain is built from TRBV11-2 and TRBJ2-4; D possibly corresponds to TRBD2 (5 bases). The CDR3 runs to 14 residues. V shed 0 bases and J shed 8 bases, with 11 bases lying between them. Looked up from germline, CDR1 is SGHAT and CDR2 is FQNNGV. CDR3 sequence reads: CASSLDVGGDIQYF. The CDR3 coding sequence is TGTGCCAGCAGCTTAGACGTAGGAGGCGACATTCAGTACTTC.

This clonotype was picked up many times. This rearrangement joins TRBV7-2 to TRBJ2-7; D may be TRBD1 (6 bases). The germline V and J ends were trimmed by 6 bases and 2 bases, with 11 bases remaining between them. Germline V gene lookup returns CDR1 SGHTA and CDR2 FQGNSA. The CDR3 has 13 amino acids. The CDR3, as DNA: TGTGCCAGCAGGCCAGGGGTAGCCTACGAGCAGTACTTC. Residues: CASRPGVAYEQYF.

The chain joins TRBV7-9 to TRBJ1-5; the match to TRBD1 covers 8 bases. Germline V gene sequence: CDR1 SEHNR, CDR2 FQNEAQ (reference sequence). The J segment lost 4 bases and the V segment lost 5 bases, leaving 10 bases of the junction unmatched. This CDR3 contains 16 residues. The CDR3 protein is CASSPSGQGWNQPQHF. The CDR3 DNA reads TGTGCCAGCAGCCCTTCTGGACAGGGCTGGAATCAGCCCCAGCATTTT.

The chain couples TRBV7-2 to TRBJ2-6; D could derive from TRBD1 or TRBD2 (6 bases each). The germline CDR1 and CDR2 sequences are SGHTA and FQGNSA. V was pared by 1 base and J by 15 bases, with 13 bases between. The CDR3 consists of 13 residues. CDR3 region: CASSLGRDNGLTF. The CDR3 DNA follows: TGTGCCAGCAGCTTAGGGCGGGACAATGGCCTGACTTTC.

This clonotype was counted at least ten times. The chain's CDR3 is CASSSGTSGVNEQFF. The CDR3 bases are TGCGCCAGCAGCTCCGGGACTAGCGGGGTCAATGAGCAGTTCTTC. The chain couples TRBV5-1 to TRBJ2-1; TRBD2 aligns across 13 bases. V shed 3 bases, J shed 6 bases, and the junction held 3 bases outside the gene matches. The CDR3 extends over 15 amino acids. Per the germline V gene, CDR1 is SGHRS and CDR2 is YFSETQ.